The next 13 T cell receptor beta chains were all read from a single sample in a study of Ad26.COV2.S vaccination and SARS-CoV-2 variants. Treatment described: about 20 received Ad26.COV2.S at low or high dose, single or two shots; several received placebo; per-sample allocation not given. Specimen acquisition occurred on day 63 following the initial vaccine or placebo injection. Measured with immunoSEQ multiplex PCR; TCRdb has only the in-frame clones, and not every one. Of approximately 300,000 clones listed, around 85% are singletons. This specimen was peripheral blood, taken in a trial of Ad26.COV2.S vaccine versus placebo. The origin of the receptors is a person between 18 and 60 years old who received the Ad26.COV2.S COVID-19 vaccine or a placebo.

Comments on this clone: Its ends do not fully match the called genes, so a read error is possible. The chain is built from TRBV6-1 and TRBJ2-5; 7 bases map to TRBD2. Germline V gives CDR1 MNHNS, CDR2 SASEGT. The CDR3 is 14 residues long. The CDR3: CASTEGTIKETQYF. As DNA, the CDR3 is TGTGCCAGCACTGAAGGGACTATAAAAGAGACCCAGTACTTC.

J is TRBJ1-1 and V is TRBV29-1; 8 bases match TRBD1. Looked up from germline, CDR1 is SQVTM and CDR2 is ANQGSEA. The J segment lost 0 bases and the V segment lost 4 bases, leaving 4 bases of the junction unmatched. The CDR3 totals 14 residues. Here the CDR3 DNA reads TGCAGCGTTGTTAACAGGGGGATGAACACTGAAGCTTTCTTT. Protein: CSVVNRGMNTEAFF. The complete variable domain, with remaining parts taken from reference TRBV29-1 and TRBJ1-1, reads SAVISQKPSRDICQRGTSLTIQCQVDSQVTMMFWYRQQPGQSLTLIATANQGSEATYESGFVIDKFPISRPNLTFSTLTVSNMSPEDSSIYLCSVVNRGMNTEAFFGQGTRLTVV.

As regards this clone: Other DNA sequences in this sample translate to the same CDR3. The V call is TRBV4-1, the J call TRBJ1-3; D perhaps matches TRBD1 (5 bases). V was trimmed by 0 bases and J by 1 base, leaving 7 bases between them. The V gene's germline CDR1 is MGHRA and CDR2 YSYEKL. The CDR3 sequence is 15 residues long. The CDR3 bases are TGCGCCAGCAGCCAAGATTGGGGGTCTGGAAACACCATATATTTT. Translation: CASSQDWGSGNTIYF.

This sequence joins TRBV14 and TRBJ2-1, with 8 bases that match TRBD2. V shed 1 base, J shed 9 bases, and the junction held 5 bases outside the gene matches. Germline-derived CDR1 and CDR2 are SGHDN and FVKESK. There are 14 residues in the CDR3. CDR3: CASSQVRGGAEQFF. CDR3 DNA sequence: TGTGCCAGCAGCCAAGTTCGGGGGGGCGCTGAGCAGTTCTTC.

The DNA for the CDR3 is TGTGCCAGCAGCTTAGGTACAGGGGAGGATCAGCCCCAGCATTTT. Amino acid sequence: CASSLGTGEDQPQHF. The chain recombines TRBV7-6 with TRBJ1-5, with TRBD1 identical over 7 bases. Trimming at V came to 1 base and at J to 5 bases, leaving 5 bases not matched to a gene. Germline CDR1 and CDR2: SGHVS and FNYEAQ. The CDR3 has 15 residues.

The V gene is TRBV18, the J gene TRBJ2-5; D unclear. The length of the CDR3 is 13 residues. V was pared by 4 bases and J by 4 bases, with 10 bases between. Germline V gene sequence: CDR1 KGHSH, CDR2 LQKENI. CDR3 sequence: CASSLGVGETQYF. The CDR3 region has the DNA TGTGCCAGCTCACTTGGGGTAGGAGAGACCCAGTACTTC.

The chain couples TRBV6-6 to TRBJ2-2; 11 bases are shared with TRBD1. The CDR3 runs 16 residues. Germline-derived CDR1 and CDR2 are MNHNY and SVGAGI (reference sequence). V was clipped by 7 bases and J by 3 bases; unmatched bases: 7. CDR3 DNA sequence: TGTGCCAGCATTGACGGGACAGGGGGTTACACCGGGGAGCTGTTTTTT. Amino acid sequence: CASIDGTGGYTGELFF.

The V call is TRBV14, the J call TRBJ1-2; no firm D call. In germline, CDR1 is SGHDN, CDR2 FVKESK. Trimming left V 0 bases short and J 2 bases short, with 10 bases between. The CDR3 runs 15 residues. The CDR3 region is CASSQDLGINYGYTF. In nucleotides, the CDR3 is TGTGCCAGCAGCCAAGATCTAGGGATAAACTATGGCTACACCTTC.

The V call is TRBV3-1 (or the pseudogene TRBV3-2), the J call TRBJ1-6; 9 bases are a match to TRBD1. Germline V CDR1 and CDR2: LGHDT, YNNKEL (reference sequence). The junction had 12 bases not matched to a gene; V was cut back by 3 bases and J by 9 bases. The CDR3 spans 17 residues. CDR3 region: CASSQGTGTGYSSPLHF. The CDR3 bases are TGTGCCAGCAGCCAGGGTACCGGGACAGGGTACTCTTCACCCCTCCACTTT.

The V gene is TRBV28, the J gene TRBJ1-6, with TRBD1 identical over 10 bases. This CDR3 contains 17 residues. Per the germline V gene, CDR1 is MDHEN and CDR2 is SYDVKM. V lost 3 bases to trimming and J lost 6 bases; unmatched junction nucleotides: 8. CDR3 nucleotides: TGTGCCAGCAGTTTTGTAGGCCGGACAGGGGGTAATTCACCCCTCCACTTT. This sequence encodes CASSFVGRTGGNSPLHF.

The chain employs TRBV5-6 and TRBJ1-2, with 7 bases aligning to TRBD1. Germline V gene lookup returns CDR1 SGHDT and CDR2 YYEEEE. The CDR3 contains 15 residues. V lost 4 bases and J lost 4; bases outside the gene matches: 10. The CDR3 spells CASSLDRAYGYGYTF. CDR3 nucleotides: TGTGCCAGCAGCCTAGACAGGGCTTATGGCTATGGCTACACCTTC.

This clone was seen just once. J is TRBJ2-7 and V is TRBV3-1 (or the pseudogene TRBV3-2); D might be TRBD2 (5 bases). CDR3 length: 12 residues. CDR1 and CDR2 from the germline V gene are LGHDT and YNNKEL (reference sequence). With 4 bases removed from V and 7 bases from J, the gap between germline ends came to 11 bases. The CDR3 nucleotides read TGTGCCAGCAGCCGCCGGGGTGAGGAGCAGTACTTC. This encodes CASSRRGEEQYF.

The gene calls are TRBV6-1 and TRBJ2-7, with D hard to call. CDR1 is MNHNS and CDR2 is SASEGT in the germline V gene. Trimming left V 1 base short and J 2 bases short, with 12 bases between. The CDR3 sequence is 15 residues long. Here the CDR3 reads CASSEVWGNPYEQYF. The CDR3 region has the DNA TGTGCCAGCAGTGAAGTTTGGGGAAATCCCTACGAGCAGTACTTC.